The present entry profiles one T cell receptor (beta chain) with its context. The authors' processing: The assay estimated nucleated cells by amplifying reference gene primers. The repertoire was sequenced with immunoSEQ multiplex PCR; TCRdb's copy has only in-frame clones and lacks some. D and trimming come from the DNA, and the V and J calls and clone size come from that table. The data show 200,000 to 300,000 clones, with around 85% seen just once and around 5.9% held by the top ten. This CDR3 region has 12 residues. Trimming took off 3 bases at V and 8 bases at J, with 10 bases between the two ends. Germline assignment: CDR1 LNHDA and CDR2 SQIVND (reference sequence). This entry is derived from a study of blood T cell repertoires in COVID-19. Across the study: Spain, Italy and the United States supplied samples that represented acute and convalescent COVID-19. In each case, the material was cDNA or gDNA derived from T cells, B-cell-depleted T cells, or PBMCs.

What was sequenced was peripheral blood. This receptor was obtained from a man aged 55 to 70 with acute or convalescent COVID-19. The chain uses TRBV19 and TRBJ1-2; D is uncertain. The CDR3 region has the DNA TGTGCCAGTAGTATTGCAGCGCGGGGCTACACCTTC. It encodes CASSIAARGYTF.